The entry below describes one TCR beta chain. The antigen remains undetermined. Looked up from germline, CDR1 is MNHNY and CDR2 is SVGAGI (reference sequence). The CDR3 has 12 amino acids. V was cut by 6 bases and J by 13 bases, with 18 bases left in between. The data belong to a study of response to subunit inactivated influenza vaccine. Overall study findings and caveats: The authors put forward the suggestion that each seasonal influenza vaccination may bring in only a limited number of new T cells.

A single record per CDR3 protein comes from TCRdb applying MiXCR to the RT-PCR reads. The sample shows around 530,000 distinct CDR3 sequences, approximately 15% of them seen only once. The sample consisted of CD4+ T cells sorted from PBMCs, taken less than 30 months after vaccination. The chain uses TRBV6-6 and TRBJ1-1; no firm D call. This TCR derives from a man in his fifties or sixties who received an inactivated influenza vaccine. The CDR3 DNA is TGTGCCAGCAGCTCCCGGACCGAGGAGGATTTCTTT. Protein sequence: CASSSRTEEDFF.